The 4 T cell receptor beta chains in this list originate from one sample, sequenced in a study of shared clonotypes between healthy human individuals. TCRdb's copy holds only in-frame clones and misses some; the assay was immunoSEQ multiplex PCR. This table holds fewer than 3 million clones, 92% found once. Sequencing was performed on naive CD4+ T cells from PBMCs. Stated subset: CD45RA+ positively selected. These receptor sequences come from a man younger than 30 in good health. Some clones in this sample may be carry-over from other donors' samples.

As to this clone: The same CDR3 can be traced to other DNA sequences in this sample. J is TRBJ2-7 and V is TRBV5-1, with D tentatively TRBD1 (5 bases). The CDR3 has 12 residues. Trimming removed 4 bases from V and 1 base from J, with 6 bases in between. The V gene's germline CDR1 is SGHRS and CDR2 YFSETQ. The CDR3 DNA sequence: TGCGCCAGCAGCGACAGTTCCTACGAGCAGTACTTC. Its translation is CASSDSSYEQYF.

The V and J genes are TRBV5-1 and TRBJ1-2; possible D gene TRBD1, 5 bases. Trimming stripped 1 base from V and 2 bases from J, with 9 bases between. The CDR3 consists of 14 residues. Germline assignment: CDR1 SGHRS and CDR2 YFSETQ. CDR3 nucleotide sequence: TGCGCCAGCAGCTTGTGGCAGGGAAACTATGGCTACACCTTC. This sequence encodes CASSLWQGNYGYTF.

The chain links TRBV27 to TRBJ2-3; 8 nucleotides line up with TRBD1. V lost 6 bases to trimming and J lost 5 bases; unmatched junction nucleotides: 7. Germline-derived CDR1 and CDR2 are MNHEY and SMNVEV (reference sequence). This CDR3 spans 14 amino acids. Here the CDR3 DNA reads TGTGCCAGCAGGTGGCAGGGGGCGAGAGATACGCAGTATTTT. It translates to CASRWQGARDTQYF.

V usage is TRBV28 and J usage is TRBJ1-5; D may be TRBD1 (6 bases). The CDR3 length is 16 residues. The germline V gene encodes CDR1 MDHEN and CDR2 SYDVKM. V was cut by 6 bases and J by 6 bases, with 21 bases left in between. The CDR3 region is CASSRTEGGLGQPQHF. The CDR3 DNA reads as TGTGCCAGCAGCCGTACCGAGGGGGGGTTGGGTCAGCCCCAGCATTTT.